Listed here is a single TCR beta chain. The method was immunoSEQ multiplex PCR; TCRdb's version includes in-frame clones alone and lacks a portion of them. The sample lists roughly 2.6 million clones; more than 80% were seen once. The source of the sample is a study of shared clonotypes between healthy human individuals. This CDR3 is 15 amino acids long. V lost 4 bases and J lost 3, with 13 bases in between. The germline V gene has CDR1 KGHSH and CDR2 LQKENI. The genes are TRBV18 and TRBJ1-5, with unresolved D. The sequence was collected from a man in his late teens or twenties in good health. What was sequenced was naive CD4+ T cells sorted from blood. The sample's subset: CD45RA+ positively selected. Here the CDR3 DNA reads TGTGCCAGCTCACTCGCCCGGGTCTCCAATCAGCCCCAGCATTTT. Translation: CASSLARVSNQPQHF.